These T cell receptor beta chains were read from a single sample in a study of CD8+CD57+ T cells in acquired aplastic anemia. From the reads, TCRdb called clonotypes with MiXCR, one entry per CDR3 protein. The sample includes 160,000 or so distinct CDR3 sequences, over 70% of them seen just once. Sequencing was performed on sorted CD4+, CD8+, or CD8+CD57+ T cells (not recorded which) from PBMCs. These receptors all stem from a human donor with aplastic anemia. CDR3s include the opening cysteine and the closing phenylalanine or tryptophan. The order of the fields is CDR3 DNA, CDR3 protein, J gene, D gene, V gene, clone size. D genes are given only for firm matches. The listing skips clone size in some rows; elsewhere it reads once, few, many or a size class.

DNA: TGTGCCACCAGTGATTTCCCGACCTGGGCGGACGCGAACACCGGGGAGCTGTTTTTT
CDR3: CATSDFPTWADANTGELFF
J: TRBJ2-2
D: -
V: TRBV24-1
size: -

DNA: TGCAGTGCAACCGGAGGAACCCCGGGGGAGCAGTACTTC
CDR3: CSATGGTPGEQYF
J: TRBJ2-7
D: -
V: TRBV20-1
size: -

DNA: TGTGCCAGCAGTTACGAGGTCAGCTCCTACAATGAGCAGTTCTTC
CDR3: CASSYEVSSYNEQFF
J: TRBJ2-1
D: -
V: TRBV7-9
size: -

DNA: TGTGCCAGCACCAATAGCGGCTACGAGCAGTACTTC
CDR3: CASTNSGYEQYF
J: TRBJ2-7
D: -
V: TRBV27
size: many

DNA: TGTGCCAGTAGTGGTTACACCTCACCCCTCCACTTT
CDR3: CASSGYTSPLHF
J: TRBJ1-6
D: -
V: TRBV19
size: -

DNA: TGTGCCAGCAGCTTAGATGGGCCAGGGAAGGGGGAAGCTTTCTTT
CDR3: CASSLDGPGKGEAFF
J: TRBJ1-1
D: -
V: TRBV7-3
size: -

DNA: TGTGCCAGCAGTTGGGACTCGCAAGAGACCCAGTACTTC
CDR3: CASSWDSQETQYF
J: TRBJ2-5
D: -
V: TRBV5-4
size: -

DNA: TGTGCCACCAGCAGAGAGTCAGGCAATGAGCAGTTCTTC
CDR3: CATSRESGNEQFF
J: TRBJ2-1
D: -
V: TRBV15
size: -

DNA: TGTGCCAGCAGTCCAAATCCGGGACTAATCACCGGGGAGCTGTTTTTT
CDR3: CASSPNPGLITGELFF
J: TRBJ2-2
D: TRBD2
V: TRBV7-8
size: once

DNA: TGCAGCGTTGAAGAGGGCAGGGGTGACTATGGCTACACCTTC
CDR3: CSVEEGRGDYGYTF
J: TRBJ1-2
D: -
V: TRBV29-1
size: -

DNA: TGTGCCAGCAGCTTAGTTGGCCCAGAGTACGAGCAGTACTTC
CDR3: CASSLVGPEYEQYF
J: TRBJ2-7
D: -
V: TRBV7-9
size: -

DNA: TGTGCCACCAAGAACGGGAGGGCCTACAATGAGCAGTCCTTC
CDR3: CATKNGRAYNEQSF
J: TRBJ2-1
D: TRBD2
V: TRBV15
size: -

DNA: TGTGCCAGCAGTAAGCCCATTGAACCGTACGAGCAGTACTTC
CDR3: CASSKPIEPYEQYF
J: TRBJ2-7
D: -
V: TRBV2
size: -

DNA: TGTGCCAGCAGTGAAAATCATAGGGCAGAGAGCACTGAAGCTTTCTTT
CDR3: CASSENHRAESTEAFF
J: TRBJ1-1
D: -
V: TRBV25-1
size: -

DNA: TGTGCCAGTAGTAGAAACCCCCAGGGGGCAGGGGTGGCAGAGACCCAGTACTTC
CDR3: CASSRNPQGAGVAETQYF
J: TRBJ2-5
D: TRBD1
V: TRBV19
size: few

DNA: TGCGCCAGCAGTGAACTAGCGGGCAATGAGCAGTTCTTC
CDR3: CASSELAGNEQFF
J: TRBJ2-1
D: TRBD2
V: TRBV10-1
size: many